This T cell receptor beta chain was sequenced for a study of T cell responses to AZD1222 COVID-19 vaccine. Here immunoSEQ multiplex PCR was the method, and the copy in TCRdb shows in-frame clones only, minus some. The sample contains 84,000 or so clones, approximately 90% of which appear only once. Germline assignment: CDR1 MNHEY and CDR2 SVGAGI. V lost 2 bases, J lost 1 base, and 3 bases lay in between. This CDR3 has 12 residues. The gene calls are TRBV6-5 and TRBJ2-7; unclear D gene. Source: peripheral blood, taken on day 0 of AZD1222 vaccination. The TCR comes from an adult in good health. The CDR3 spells CASSYESYEQYF. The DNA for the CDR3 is TGTGCCAGCAGTTACGAGTCCTACGAGCAGTACTTC.